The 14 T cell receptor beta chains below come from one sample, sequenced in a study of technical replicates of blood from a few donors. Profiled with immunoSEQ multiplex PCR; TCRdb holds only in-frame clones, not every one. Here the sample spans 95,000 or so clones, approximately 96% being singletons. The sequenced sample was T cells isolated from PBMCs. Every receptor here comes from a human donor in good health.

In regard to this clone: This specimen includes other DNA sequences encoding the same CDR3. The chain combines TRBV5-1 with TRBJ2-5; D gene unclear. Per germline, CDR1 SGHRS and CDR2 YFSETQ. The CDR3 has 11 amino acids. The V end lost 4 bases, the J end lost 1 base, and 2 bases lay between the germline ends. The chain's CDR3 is CASSLQETQYF. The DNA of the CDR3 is TGCGCCAGCAGCCTCCAAGAGACCCAGTACTTC. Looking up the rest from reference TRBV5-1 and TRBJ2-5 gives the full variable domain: KAGVTQTPRYLIKTRGQQVTLSCSPISGHRSVSWYQQTPGQGLQFLFEYFSETQRNKGNFPGRFSGRQFSNSRSEMNVSTLELGDSALYLCASSLQETQYFGPGTRLLVL.

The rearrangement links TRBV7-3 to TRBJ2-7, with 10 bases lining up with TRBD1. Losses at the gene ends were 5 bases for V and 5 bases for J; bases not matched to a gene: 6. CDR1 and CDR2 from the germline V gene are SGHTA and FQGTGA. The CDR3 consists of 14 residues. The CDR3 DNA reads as TGTGCCAGCAGCCGGACAGGGGGTATAGACGAGCAGTACTTC. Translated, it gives CASSRTGGIDEQYF.

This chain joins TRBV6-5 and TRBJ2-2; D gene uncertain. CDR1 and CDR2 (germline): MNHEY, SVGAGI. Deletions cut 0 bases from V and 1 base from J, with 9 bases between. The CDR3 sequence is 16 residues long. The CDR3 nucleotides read TGTGCCAGCAGTTACTCGACGACAATGAACACCGGGGAGCTGTTTTTT. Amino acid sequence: CASSYSTTMNTGELFF.

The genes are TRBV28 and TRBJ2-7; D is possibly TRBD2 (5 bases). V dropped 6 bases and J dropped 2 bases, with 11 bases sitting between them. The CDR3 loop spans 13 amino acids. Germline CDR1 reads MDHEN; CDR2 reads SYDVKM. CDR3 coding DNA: TGTGCCAGCAGAGAAACCGGGACCTACGAGCAGTACTTC. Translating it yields CASRETGTYEQYF.

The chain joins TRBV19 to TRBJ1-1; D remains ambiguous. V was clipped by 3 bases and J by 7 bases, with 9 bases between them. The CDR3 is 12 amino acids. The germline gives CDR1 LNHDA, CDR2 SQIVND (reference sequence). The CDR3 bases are TGTGCCAGTAGTATTCCCCGCGGTGAAGCTTTCTTT. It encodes CASSIPRGEAFF.

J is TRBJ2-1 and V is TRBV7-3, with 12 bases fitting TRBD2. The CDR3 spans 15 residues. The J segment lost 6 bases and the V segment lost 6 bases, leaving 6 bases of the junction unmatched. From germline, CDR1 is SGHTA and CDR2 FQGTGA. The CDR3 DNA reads TGTGCCAGCAGGGAACTAGCGGGAGGACCCAATGAGCAGTTCTTC. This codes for CASRELAGGPNEQFF. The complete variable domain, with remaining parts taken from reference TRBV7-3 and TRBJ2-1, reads GAGVSQTPSNKVTEKGKYVELRCDPISGHTALYWYRQSLGQGPEFLIYFQGTGAADDSGLPNDRFFAVRPEGSVSTLKIQRTERGDSAVYLCASRELAGGPNEQFFGPGTRLTVL.

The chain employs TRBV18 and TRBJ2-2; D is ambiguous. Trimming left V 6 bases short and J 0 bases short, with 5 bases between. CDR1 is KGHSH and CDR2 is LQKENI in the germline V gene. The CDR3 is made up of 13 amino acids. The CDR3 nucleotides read TGTGCCAGCTCCCTCGCGAACACCGGGGAGCTGTTTTTT. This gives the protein CASSLANTGELFF.

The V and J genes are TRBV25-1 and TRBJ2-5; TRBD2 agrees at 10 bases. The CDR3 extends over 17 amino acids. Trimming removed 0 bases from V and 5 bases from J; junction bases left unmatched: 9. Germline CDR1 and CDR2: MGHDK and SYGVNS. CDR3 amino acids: CASSEYRSGRARETQYF. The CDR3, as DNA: TGTGCCAGCAGTGAATATAGGAGCGGGAGGGCGAGGGAGACCCAGTACTTC.

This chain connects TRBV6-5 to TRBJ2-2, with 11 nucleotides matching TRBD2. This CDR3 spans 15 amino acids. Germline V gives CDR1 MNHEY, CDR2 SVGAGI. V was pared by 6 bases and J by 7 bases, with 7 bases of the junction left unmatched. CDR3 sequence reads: CASRPQGLAVGELFF. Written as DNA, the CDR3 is TGTGCCAGCAGACCTCAGGGACTAGCGGTCGGGGAGCTGTTTTTT.

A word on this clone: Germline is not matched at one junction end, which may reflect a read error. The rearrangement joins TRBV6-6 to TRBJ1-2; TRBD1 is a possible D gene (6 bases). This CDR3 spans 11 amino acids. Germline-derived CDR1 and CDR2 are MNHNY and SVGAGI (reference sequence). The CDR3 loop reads CASSYGVSGTF. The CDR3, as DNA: TGTGCCAGCAGTTACGGCGTTTCGGGGACATTC.

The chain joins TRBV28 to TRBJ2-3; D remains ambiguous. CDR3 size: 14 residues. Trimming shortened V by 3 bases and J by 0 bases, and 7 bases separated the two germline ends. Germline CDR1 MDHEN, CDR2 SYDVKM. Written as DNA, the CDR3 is TGTGCCAGCAGTTTTACGGTTAGCACAGATACGCAGTATTTT. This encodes CASSFTVSTDTQYF.

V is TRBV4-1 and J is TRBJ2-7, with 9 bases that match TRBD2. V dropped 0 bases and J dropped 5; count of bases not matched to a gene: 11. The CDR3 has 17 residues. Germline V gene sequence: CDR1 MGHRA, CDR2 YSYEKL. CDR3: CASSQEWWAGGPHEQYF. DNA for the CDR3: TGCGCCAGCAGCCAAGAATGGTGGGCGGGAGGGCCCCACGAGCAGTACTTC.

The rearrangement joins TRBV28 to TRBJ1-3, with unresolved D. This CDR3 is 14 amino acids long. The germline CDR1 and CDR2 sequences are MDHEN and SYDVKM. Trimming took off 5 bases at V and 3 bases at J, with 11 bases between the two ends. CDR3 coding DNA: TGTGCCAGCAGTCGGGGTGGGAGTGGAAACACCATATATTTT. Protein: CASSRGGSGNTIYF.

CDR3 DNA sequence: TGCGCCAGCAGAGACCCCCTAGATGAGCAGTTCTTC. This encodes CASRDPLDEQFF. V and J are TRBV10-2 and TRBJ2-1; D remains unclear. The germline gives CDR1 WSHSY, CDR2 SAAADI. V lost 6 bases to trimming and J lost 8 bases, with 11 bases between them. The CDR3 has 12 amino acids.